Listed below are T cell receptor beta chains from one sample, sequenced in a study of blood T cell repertoires in COVID-19. Method: immunoSEQ multiplex PCR; TCRdb's copy keeps in-frame clones and lacks some. The data hold over 30,000 clones, with approximately 86% observed a single time. Sample: peripheral blood. These receptors were obtained from a woman aged 70 to 79 with active COVID-19. Each CDR3 is given with its conserved first and last residue.

v_gene	j_gene	CDR3aa
TRBV19	TRBJ2-1	CASSMRDSYNEQFF
TRBV13	TRBJ2-3	CASSLESGSDTQYF
TRBV7-2	TRBJ1-1	CASSLRAGGLVAAEAFF
TRBV4-2	TRBJ2-7	CASSQGGTGGYEQYF
TRBV2	TRBJ2-3	CASSEVLAEDTQYF
TRBV18	TRBJ2-5	CASSPGTVWPGQETQYF
TRBV28	TRBJ1-1	CASTQGGYATEAFF
TRBV11-3	TRBJ1-6	CASSFTGTGNSPLHF
TRBV29-1	TRBJ2-2	CSVQGGANTGELFF
TRBV29-1	TRBJ2-1	CSVRDSKYNEQFF
TRBV29-1	TRBJ2-5	CSVGLAGLETQYF
TRBV2	TRBJ2-5	CASSGATSGGTQYF
TRBV6-2/TRBV6-3	TRBJ2-5	CASSYPIQETQYF
TRBV6-2/TRBV6-3	TRBJ1-2	CASSYGRYGYTF
TRBV7-3	TRBJ2-1	CASSLDPAGAYNEQFF
TRBV28	TRBJ2-3	CASSYPPGLAGKPLPTDTQYF
TRBV7-9	TRBJ1-2	CASSFPSTGNHGYTF
TRBV9	TRBJ1-3	CASSAQVGGQDGNTIYF
TRBV28	TRBJ1-2	CASRTQGGDYGYTF
TRBV6-2/TRBV6-3	TRBJ2-3	CASSLLQSTDTQYF
TRBV5-6	TRBJ2-3	CASSFRQGNTDTQYF
TRBV2	TRBJ1-5	CASSSQGGGNQPQHF
TRBV7-2	TRBJ2-1	CASSLYRSGPEAQFF
TRBV6-1	TRBJ1-6	CASSEPGQGGNNSPLHF
TRBV12-3/TRBV12-4	TRBJ1-2	CASSLQGNYGYTF
TRBV30	TRBJ2-4	CAWRPGAKNIQYF
TRBV7-2	TRBJ1-5	CASSLEAFQPQHF
TRBV19	TRBJ2-3	CASSPTPDTQYF
TRBV9	TRBJ2-3	CASSAQGGTDTQYF
TRBV25-1	TRBJ1-1	CATQGFWGTEAFF
TRBV5-1	TRBJ2-5	CASSSRGPQETQYF
TRBV5-6	TRBJ2-2	CASSLGQGGTGELFF
TRBV24-1	TRBJ2-3	CATSFGGDTQYF
TRBV27	TRBJ1-5	CASRKQEGLGEPQHF